These 13 T cell receptor beta chains were all obtained from the same sample, sequenced in a study of T cells in Graves' hyperthyroidism and ophthalmopathy. RNA transcripts provided the source from which TCR beta CDR3 regions were amplified. TCR CDR3 regions were first amplified by RT-PCR with HTBI primers. In TCRdb, the multiplex PCR reads were re-called with MiXCR into one record per CDR3 protein. The repertoire holds under 350,000 distinct CDR3 sequences, with about a sixth as singletons. The sample taken for sequencing was blood. Receptor source: a woman aged 55 to 70 with Graves' ophthalmopathy.

This chain joins TRBV19 and TRBJ2-6, with D possibly called TRBD1 or TRBD2 (5 bases each). The CDR3 contains 13 residues. Germline-derived CDR1 and CDR2 are LNHDA and SQIVND (reference sequence). The V and J ends lost 11 bases and 9 bases respectively, with 17 bases between them. The CDR3 DNA follows: TGTGCCGCCCGGGGCAGAGGAGTCAACGTCCTGACTTTC. This encodes CAARGRGVNVLTF. Combining the CDR3 with reference TRBV19 and TRBJ2-6 gives the whole variable domain DGGITQSPKYLFRKEGQNVTLSCEQNLNHDAMYWYRQDPGQGLRLIYYSQIVNDFQKGDIAEGYSVSREKKESFPLTVTSAQKNPTAFYLCAARGRGVNVLTFGAGSRLTVL.

Of note for this clonotype: Sequence at one end of the junction differs from germline and may be a read error. The chain uses TRBV6-5 and TRBJ2-4; TRBD2 is a possible D gene (5 bases). This CDR3 contains 16 residues. The V gene's germline CDR1 is MNHEY and CDR2 SVGAGI. The CDR3 DNA reads TGTGCCAGCAGTTACTCCAGTATCCTAGCCAAAAACATTCGGTACTTC. Its protein is CASSYSSILAKNIRYF.

This sequence joins TRBV3-1 and TRBJ1-5; the match to TRBD1 covers 8 bases. The V gene end was trimmed by 4 bases and the J gene end by 6 bases; junction bases not matched to a gene: 5. Germline lookup yields CDR1 LGHDT and CDR2 YNNKEL (reference sequence). The CDR3 is 14 residues long. CDR3 coding DNA: TGTGCCAGCAGCCCTAGGACAGGGAGTCAGCCCCAGCATTTT. Translation: CASSPRTGSQPQHF.

The chain joins TRBV4-3 to TRBJ2-1; D is ambiguous. Germline V gives CDR1 LGHNA, CDR2 YSLEER. The germline V and J ends were trimmed by 1 base and 4 bases, with 14 bases remaining between them. CDR3 length: 16 residues. In nucleotides, the CDR3 is TGCGCCAGCAGCCAAGCGGGCGGTATCAAGTACAATGAGCAGTTCTTC. Translating it yields CASSQAGGIKYNEQFF.

The table lists this clonotype with many counts. V and J are TRBV5-1 and TRBJ2-2, with TRBD2 identical over 10 bases. The germline gives CDR1 SGHRS, CDR2 YFSETQ. The junction had 9 bases not matched to a gene; V was cut back by 4 bases and J by 6 bases. CDR3 length: 16 amino acids. CDR3 DNA sequence: TGCGCCAGCAGCACGGGACTAGCGTCCCATCCCGGGGAGCTGTTTTTT. This translates into CASSTGLASHPGELFF.

The chain is built from TRBV9 and TRBJ1-2; 8 nucleotides match TRBD1. This CDR3 contains 19 residues. Unmatched junction bases numbered 13, after V lost 0 bases and J lost 0 bases. CDR1 and CDR2 (germline): SGDLS, YYNGEE. Here the CDR3 DNA reads TGTGCCAGCAGCGTAGACCTATCCGGAACAGGGGGTGCTAACTATGGCTACACCTTC. This translates into CASSVDLSGTGGANYGYTF.

This clonotype turned up a few times. The rearrangement links TRBV7-2 to TRBJ1-2; no firm D call. The CDR3 is made up of 13 amino acids. In germline, CDR1 is SGHTA, CDR2 FQGNSA. The V end was cut by 5 bases, the J end by 1 base, with 8 bases between. The CDR3 coding sequence is TGTGCCAGCAGCCGGACCAGTAACTATGGCTACACCTTC. Translated, it gives CASSRTSNYGYTF.

This clonotype was seen only a few times. V is TRBV20-1 and J is TRBJ2-3; the D gene is possibly TRBD2 (5 bases). CDR1 is DFQATT, CDR2 SNEGSKA, per germline (reference sequence). The ends were cut back, 6 bases at V and 2 bases at J, with 18 bases in the middle. The CDR3 runs to 15 residues. The CDR3 spells CSAPKAGTFTDTQYF. DNA for the CDR3: TGCAGTGCCCCAAAGGCGGGTACTTTCACAGATACGCAGTATTTT.

The genes are TRBV27 and TRBJ1-1, with D possibly matching TRBD1 (5 bases). The ends were cut back, 1 base at V and 0 bases at J, with 15 bases in the middle. The CDR3 consists of 17 residues. In germline, CDR1 is MNHEY, CDR2 SMNVEV (reference sequence). CDR3 protein: CASSLLQGSEMNTEAFF. The CDR3 bases are TGTGCCAGCAGTTTATTGCAGGGTAGCGAAATGAACACTGAAGCTTTCTTT.

This clonotype was found many times. The J gene is TRBJ2-7, the V gene TRBV20-1; weak D call: TRBD1 (5 bases). CDR1 is DFQATT, CDR2 SNEGSKA, per germline (reference sequence). V was cut by 7 bases and J by 6 bases, with 13 bases left in between. The CDR3 loop spans 11 amino acids. CDR3 amino acids: CSGGPSIEQYF. For the CDR3, the DNA is TGCAGTGGGGGCCCGTCGATCGAGCAGTACTTC.

The CDR3 DNA reads as TGCAGTGCTAGATTAGCGGGAGGGCCCAGCACAGATACGCAGTATTTT. The encoded protein is CSARLAGGPSTDTQYF. The chain combines TRBV20-1 with TRBJ2-3; 11 nucleotides match TRBD2. The CDR3 has 16 residues. Trimming at V came to 2 bases and at J to 0 bases, leaving 4 bases not matched to a gene. The germline CDR1 and CDR2 sequences are DFQATT and SNEGSKA (reference sequence).

This clonotype came up many times. CDR3 DNA sequence: TGTGCCAGCCGCTCCGGTGGGGGGGGGGCGCGAGAGACCCAGTACTTC. Its translation: CASRSGGGGARETQYF. The rearrangement uses TRBV6-1 and TRBJ2-5; TRBD2 might be the D (7 bases). CDR1 is MNHNS and CDR2 is SASEGT in the germline V gene. Deletions cut 8 bases from V and 4 bases from J, with 23 bases between. CDR3 length: 16 amino acids.

This clonotype showed up just a few times. The chain joins TRBV19 to TRBJ2-1; possibly TRBD2 for D (5 bases). This CDR3 region has 14 residues. V lost 8 bases, J lost 4 bases, and 15 bases lay in between. CDR1 is LNHDA and CDR2 is SQIVND in the germline V gene (reference sequence). The CDR3 here is CASGSGVEYNEQFF. CDR3 DNA: TGTGCCAGTGGATCCGGGGTCGAGTACAATGAGCAGTTCTTC.